A selection of T cell receptor beta chains follows, all from one sample in a study of blood T cell repertoires in COVID-19. Method: immunoSEQ multiplex PCR; TCRdb's copy keeps in-frame clones and lacks some. This table holds 150,000 to 200,000 clones, approximately 73% found once. The sample taken for sequencing was PBMCs or T cells enriched from blood (not recorded which). The receptors shown here come from a woman between 45 and 60 years old with acute COVID-19. The CDR3 runs from the conserved cysteine through the conserved F or W. D genes are given only for firm matches. Expanded clones are given a class, and other clones once, few, many or no size at all.

clone size	V gene	D gene	J gene	CDR3 DNA	CDR3 protein
.	TRBV9	TRBD2	TRBJ2-2	TGTGCCAGCTCAGCGGGGGTTCACACCGGGGAGCTGTTTTTT	CASSAGVHTGELFF
.	TRBV3-1/TRBV3-2	.	TRBJ2-3	TGTGCCAGCAGCCTAGGGGTGCGCGGTCGGTATTTT	CASSLGVRGRYF
.	TRBV29-1	TRBD1	TRBJ2-2	TGCAGCGCAATGGGACAGGACACCGGGGAGCTGTTTTTT	CSAMGQDTGELFF
.	TRBV5-5	.	TRBJ1-3	TGTGCCAGCAGCCCTATCGCAGGGGTAACTGGAAACACCATATATTTT	CASSPIAGVTGNTIYF
once	TRBV6-5	.	TRBJ2-5	TGTGCCAGCAGTTACTCCCCGGTCCAAGAGACCCAGTACTTC	CASSYSPVQETQYF
.	TRBV7-9	.	TRBJ1-1	TGTGCCAGCAGCTTAGCCTTGGGGGGGAACACTGAAGCTTTCTTT	CASSLALGGNTEAFF
.	TRBV19	.	TRBJ2-5	TGTGCCAGTAGTAGGAGGGCAGGGGAGTCAGGGGGGCAAGAGACCCAGTACTTC	CASSRRAGESGGQETQYF
.	TRBV6-1	TRBD1	TRBJ1-5	TGTGCCAGCAGTGACATAGGGACAGGTCGCAATCAGCCCCAGCATTTT	CASSDIGTGRNQPQHF
.	TRBV27	.	TRBJ1-5	TGTGCCAGCAGTTTGGGAGGGACTCAGCCCCAGCATTTT	CASSLGGTQPQHF
few	TRBV6-2/TRBV6-3	.	TRBJ1-5	TGTGCCAGCAGTTACTCCAAAGGACAGTTCAATCAGCCCCAGCATTTT	CASSYSKGQFNQPQHF
few	TRBV4-2	.	TRBJ1-1	TGTGCCAGCAGCCAAACGGACAGTTCGCACACTGAAGCTTTCTTT	CASSQTDSSHTEAFF
.	TRBV18	.	TRBJ1-2	TGTGCCAGCTCAGGGACGGGGGACCCATCCTATGGCTACACCTTC	CASSGTGDPSYGYTF
.	TRBV6-4	TRBD1	TRBJ2-3	TGTGCCAGCAGCAGACAGGGAAGCGCTACGCAGTATTTT	CASSRQGSATQYF
.	TRBV28	.	TRBJ1-2	TGTGCCAGCAGAAAACAGGGTTTTGGAGGAAAAGCTAACTATGGCTACACCTTC	CASRKQGFGGKANYGYTF
.	TRBV5-1	TRBD2	TRBJ2-1	TGCGCCAGCAGCTGGACTGGGCGGGGGGCCGATAAGCAGTTCTTC	CASSWTGRGADKQFF
few	TRBV6-5	.	TRBJ1-1	TGTGCCAGCAGACGGGGGGTTAGGACTGAAGCTTTCTTT	CASRRGVRTEAFF
few	TRBV5-6	TRBD2	TRBJ2-2	TGTGCCAGCAGCTCAACTTCCGGGGGGAGGACCGGGGAGCTGTTTTTT	CASSSTSGGRTGELFF
.	TRBV20-1	.	TRBJ1-1	TGCAGTGCTAGTTACAGGGCAGACACTGAAGCTTTCTTT	CSASYRADTEAFF
few	TRBV7-6	.	TRBJ1-5	TGTGCCAGCAGCTTAGGGAGGGGCGGCAATCAGCCCCAGCATTTT	CASSLGRGGNQPQHF
.	TRBV10-3	.	TRBJ1-5	TGTGCCATCAGTGAGGCAAGGACGGGATATAGCAATCAGCCCCAGCATTTT	CAISEARTGYSNQPQHF
.	TRBV28	TRBD1	TRBJ1-3	TGTGCCAGCAGTTTATTCGGGACAGGCATGGGAAACACCATATATTTT	CASSLFGTGMGNTIYF
.	TRBV13	TRBD2	TRBJ2-3	TGTGCCAGCAGCTCACTAGCGGGGACGACCACAGATACGCAGTATTTT	CASSSLAGTTTDTQYF
.	TRBV5-1	.	TRBJ2-5	TGCGCCAGCAGCCTACAGGTCTCGGGAGAGACCCAGTACTTC	CASSLQVSGETQYF
few	TRBV3-1/TRBV3-2	TRBD2	TRBJ2-1	TGTGCCACCCTAGCCGGCGGGGGCTACAATGAGCAGTTCTTC	CATLAGGGYNEQFF
.	TRBV5-6	TRBD1	TRBJ1-2	TGTGCCAGCATCTTAGGGACAGGGATCTATGGCTACACCTTC	CASILGTGIYGYTF
.	TRBV5-8	.	TRBJ1-2	TGTGCCAGCAGCTTGGGCAAGGGGCAACGCCTGCCTGGCTACACCTTC	CASSLGKGQRLPGYTF
once	TRBV27	.	TRBJ1-4	TGTGCCAGCAGTTTTAGGTGGGAGGTGGGTGAAAAACTGTTTTTT	CASSFRWEVGEKLFF
many	TRBV7-9	.	TRBJ1-5	TGTGCCAGCAGCTCAAGGGCGGCAGGGGATCAGCCCCAGCATTTT	CASSSRAAGDQPQHF
.	TRBV19	TRBD1	TRBJ2-1	TGTGCCAGTAGCCCGGGACAGATTAGGCAGTTCTTC	CASSPGQIRQFF
.	TRBV2	TRBD1	TRBJ2-1	TGTGCCAGCAGCCGGACAGGGCGAAATGAGCAGTTCTTC	CASSRTGRNEQFF
.	TRBV2	TRBD1	TRBJ1-2	TGTGCCAGCAGTGAAGCTTACCAGGGGGATGGCTACACCTTC	CASSEAYQGDGYTF
.	TRBV18	TRBD2	TRBJ2-3	TGTGCCAGCGGAACTAGCGGGGGGATAGATACGCAGTATTTT	CASGTSGGIDTQYF
.	TRBV3-1/TRBV3-2	TRBD2	TRBJ2-2	TGTGCCAGCAGCCAAGCCGGACTAGCGGGGAACACCGGGGAGCTGTTTTTT	CASSQAGLAGNTGELFF
once	TRBV4-1	TRBD2	TRBJ2-5	TGCGCCAGCAGCCGCCTCGAAAAGGGACTAGCCCAAGAGACCCAGTACTTC	CASSRLEKGLAQETQYF
.	TRBV3-1/TRBV3-2	TRBD2	TRBJ2-1	TGTGCCAGCAGCCCTCTAGCGGGGGGGTCCGTGGATGAGCAGTTCTTC	CASSPLAGGSVDEQFF
.	TRBV12-1	.	TRBJ2-3	TGTGCCAGCAGCCGAGTAGGGGGAACGATTAGCACAGATACGCAGTATTTT	CASSRVGGTISTDTQYF
.	TRBV14	TRBD1	TRBJ2-1	TGTGCCAGCAGCTTTGTACAGGGGGCAGGTGAGCAGTTCTTC	CASSFVQGAGEQFF
few	TRBV19	.	TRBJ1-1	TGTGCCAGTAGTATGACTCGGGCTTTCTTT	CASSMTRAFF
once	TRBV29-1	.	TRBJ2-5	TGCAGCGTTGACTTGGGGGGAGAGACCCAGTACTTC	CSVDLGGETQYF
.	TRBV7-5	.	TRBJ1-6	TGTGTCAGAAGCCTCGGGAGTGAAGATTACTATAATTCACCCCTCCACTTT	CVRSLGSEDYYNSPLHF
few	TRBV27	TRBD1	TRBJ2-1	TGTGCCAGCAGTTCCGACAGGGATGAGCAGTTCTTC	CASSSDRDEQFF
.	TRBV4-2	.	TRBJ1-2	TGTGCCAGCAGCCAAGATGGAATCGGTGGGCCGGCAGCGGGAAACTATGGCTACACCTTC	CASSQDGIGGPAAGNYGYTF
once	TRBV5-1	.	TRBJ1-6	TGCGCCAGCAGCCTGCGGGGGGCCACCTATAATTCACCCCTCCACTTT	CASSLRGATYNSPLHF
.	TRBV6-6	.	TRBJ1-1	TGTGCCAGCAGTCCCACAGGGTACACTGAAGCTTTCTTT	CASSPTGYTEAFF
few	TRBV5-6	.	TRBJ1-1	TGTGCCAGCACCGGACAGTGGAACACTGAAGCTTTCTTT	CASTGQWNTEAFF
.	TRBV6-2/TRBV6-3	.	TRBJ2-3	TGTGCCAGCAGTTATCCGGCAGGGTCAGATACGCAGTATTTT	CASSYPAGSDTQYF
.	TRBV19	.	TRBJ1-1	TGTGCCAGTAGTACTCTAGGCGGTTTTTCCACTGAAGCTTTCTTT	CASSTLGGFSTEAFF
.	TRBV5-4	TRBD1	TRBJ2-6	TGTGCCAGCAGCTTGGACAGGGGAACTGGGACCAACGTCCTGACTTTC	CASSLDRGTGTNVLTF
.	TRBV27	.	TRBJ2-1	TGTGCCAGCAGCTTTAAAGGGAGCTGGATCGGTTATGAGCAGTTCTTC	CASSFKGSWIGYEQFF